This T cell receptor beta chain came from a study of T cells in Graves' hyperthyroidism and ophthalmopathy. Amplified regions were TCR beta CDR3 sequences from RNA transcripts. When the TCR CDR3 underwent first-round RT-PCR, the HTBI primer set was used. TCRdb re-called the multiplex PCR reads through MiXCR, storing one row per CDR3 protein. The sample has approximately 48,000 distinct CDR3 sequences, 49% seen once. Per germline, CDR1 SGHTA and CDR2 FQGTGA. Unmatched junction bases numbered 10, after V lost 5 bases and J lost 11 bases. This CDR3 spans 13 amino acids. In regard to this clonotype: Its specificity is unknown.

The authors deemed Graves' hyperthyroidism stable absent ophthalmopathy progression within 18 months. Study results and limitations: Ophthalmopathy prediction by the model preceded onset by a median about 6 months.

The sequence was obtained from a woman between 50 and 59 years old with Graves' hyperthyroidism. Source material: peripheral blood or thyroid tissue (not recorded which). This rearrangement joins TRBV7-3 to TRBJ1-1; 8 bases are a match to TRBD1. The CDR3 coding sequence is TGTGCCAGCAGCCCGGGCGGGACAGGCTCCGCTTTCTTT. It encodes CASSPGGTGSAFF.